The text below deals with one TCR beta chain. These data are taken from a study of shared clonotypes between healthy human individuals. Looking at the study overall: Aged between 18 and 49, the donors were a couple of women and three men.

TCRdb's copy holds only in-frame clones and misses some; the assay was immunoSEQ multiplex PCR. This table has around 2,000,000 clones, just under 95% appearing once. Germline CDR1 and CDR2: MDHEN and SYDVKM. The V end lost 2 bases, the J end lost 3 bases, and 26 bases lay between the germline ends. This CDR3 is 19 amino acids long. Terminally differentiated effector memory CD45RA+ cells were excluded from the naive CD8 cells, which were CD45RO-negative and positively selected for CCR7. The sequence derives from a man in his late teens or twenties in good health. The sequenced sample was naive CD8+ T cells sorted from blood. The V and J genes are TRBV28 and TRBJ2-7, with no clear D. CDR3 sequence reads: CASSLHLSGSIGMHYEQYF. The CDR3 DNA follows: TGTGCCAGCAGTTTACACTTATCGGGCTCCATAGGGATGCACTACGAGCAGTACTTC.